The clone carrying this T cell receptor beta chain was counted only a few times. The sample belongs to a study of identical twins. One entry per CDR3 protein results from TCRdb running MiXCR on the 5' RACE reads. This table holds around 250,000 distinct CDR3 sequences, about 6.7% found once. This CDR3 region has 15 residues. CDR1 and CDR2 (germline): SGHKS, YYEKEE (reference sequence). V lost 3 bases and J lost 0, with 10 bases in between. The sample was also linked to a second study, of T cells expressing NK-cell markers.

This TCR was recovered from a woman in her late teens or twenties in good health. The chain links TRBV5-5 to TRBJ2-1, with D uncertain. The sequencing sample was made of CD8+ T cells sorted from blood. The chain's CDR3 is CASSSLRSSYNEQFF. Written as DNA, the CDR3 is TGTGCCAGCAGCTCTCTGCGGAGCTCCTACAATGAGCAGTTCTTC.